These 19 T cell receptor beta chains were all obtained from the same sample, sequenced in a study of T cells in Graves' hyperthyroidism and ophthalmopathy (dated by TCRdb to about 2019). Library preparation employed multiplex PCR. Sequencing took place on an Illumina HiSeq 2000. The TCR beta CDR3 regions were amplified from the RNA transcripts. The TCR CDR3 was subjected to a first round of RT-PCR using the HTBI primer set and the Qiagen OneStep RT-PCR kit. TCRdb took the public reads, trimmed them with fastp at Q25, ran MiXCR for clone calling and kept in-frame beta chains. CDR3 protein sequences are deduplicated, and each keeps its most common genes and DNA. Present in this sample are roughly 650,000 distinct CDR3 sequences, about a sixth of which were seen just once. The ten largest clones take up approximately 3.5% of the sample. Sequencing input: blood. Receptors originate from a woman aged 40-49 years with Graves' ophthalmopathy.

This clonotype was seen a handful of times. The chain combines TRBV7-3 with TRBJ2-7; D ambiguous. The CDR3 runs 13 residues. Germline CDR1 SGHTA, CDR2 FQGTGA. The V end lost 2 bases, the J end lost 6 bases, and 11 bases lay between the germline ends. The CDR3 DNA is TGTGCCAGCAGCTTATCCCCAGATGGCGAGCAGTACTTC. Protein sequence: CASSLSPDGEQYF.

J is TRBJ2-3 and V is TRBV2, with D maybe TRBD2 (5 bases). Looked up from germline, CDR1 is SNHLY and CDR2 is FYNNEI. The CDR3 covers 15 residues. Trimming removed 7 bases from V and 1 base from J, with 15 bases in between. CDR3 in amino acids: CASTPRGSGTDTQYF. The CDR3 nucleotides are TGTGCCAGCACCCCCCGGGGATCGGGCACAGATACGCAGTATTTT. Variable domain in full (rest from reference TRBV2 and TRBJ2-3): EPEVTQTPSHQVTQMGQEVILRCVPISNHLYFYWYRQILGQKVEFLVSFYNNEISEKSEIFDDQFSVERPDGSNFTLKIRSTKLEDSAMYFCASTPRGSGTDTQYFGPGTRLTVL.

The chain employs TRBV6-2 or TRBV6-3 and TRBJ2-7, with 11 positions matching TRBD2. CDR3 length: 15 amino acids. Germline loops: CDR1 MNHEY, CDR2 SVGEGT. V dropped 6 bases and J dropped 3; count of bases not matched to a gene: 7. CDR3 in amino acids: CASRETSGRVYEQYF. CDR3 sequence (DNA): TGTGCCAGCAGAGAAACTAGCGGGAGAGTCTACGAGCAGTACTTC.

This chain joins TRBV14 and TRBJ2-1; D not certain. V lost 3 bases and J 0 bases, leaving 18 bases between the germline ends. The V gene's germline CDR1 is SGHDN and CDR2 FVKESK. There are 18 residues in the CDR3. CDR3 nucleotides: TGTGCCAGCAGCCATGCACCGGAGAGGCCCAGCTCCTACAATGAGCAGTTCTTC. Its translation is CASSHAPERPSSYNEQFF.

This clonotype was counted at least ten times. The rearrangement uses TRBV7-2 and TRBJ2-7; D gene unclear. V lost 6 bases to trimming and J lost 3 bases, with 18 bases between them. The CDR3 sequence is 15 residues long. CDR1 and CDR2 from the germline V gene are SGHTA and FQGNSA. The CDR3 region is CASSSASAPIYEQYF. CDR3 nucleotides: TGTGCCAGCAGTTCTGCTTCCGCGCCCATCTACGAGCAGTACTTC.

Concerning this clonotype: Just one base apart from a much larger clone, this may be a read error. This chain links TRBV12-3 or TRBV12-4 with TRBJ1-2; D perhaps matches TRBD1 (6 bases). This CDR3 contains 15 residues. With 1 base removed from V and 1 base from J, the gap between germline ends came to 10 bases. The CDR3: CASSLGTVFNYGYTF. The CDR3 DNA sequence: TGTGCCAGCAGTTTAGGGACAGTTTTTAACTATGGCTACACCTTC.

This clonotype was counted many times. This chain connects TRBV6-1 to TRBJ2-3; D unresolved. Germline CDR1 reads MNHNS; CDR2 reads SASEGT. The length of the CDR3 is 14 residues. V was shortened by 10 bases and J by 0 bases, with 14 bases between the two germline ends. In nucleotides, the CDR3 is TGTGCCACCAAGCCCGAGAGAAGCACAGATACGCAGTATTTT. Translated, it gives CATKPERSTDTQYF.

This clonotype was observed a few times. The V gene is TRBV7-6, the J gene TRBJ2-2; 9 positions agree with TRBD2. The CDR3 spans 17 residues. V lost 5 bases and J lost 0; bases outside the gene matches: 7. Germline-derived CDR1 and CDR2 are SGHVS and FNYEAQ. Here the CDR3 reads CASSLVPSGANTGELFF. The CDR3 DNA follows: TGTGCCAGCAGCCTAGTCCCTAGCGGGGCGAACACCGGGGAGCTGTTTTTT.

This clonotype was detected a few times. The genes are TRBV7-6 and TRBJ2-2; no clear D gene. Between the trimmed V and J ends, which lost 6 bases and 8 bases, there was a span of 13 bases. Germline V CDR1 and CDR2: SGHVS, FNYEAQ. CDR3 length: 13 amino acids. CDR3 in DNA: TGTGCCAGCAGTTTAACAACTGGTGGGGAGCTGTTTTTT. It encodes CASSLTTGGELFF.

This clonotype was detected ten times or more. The chain combines TRBV7-4 with TRBJ1-5, with D possibly TRBD1 on 5 matching bases. Deletions cut 5 bases from V and 8 bases from J, with 22 bases between. The CDR3 runs to 16 residues. Germline CDR1 and CDR2: SGHVT and SQSDAQ. The CDR3 region is CASSLDMSGSWKPQHF. Here the CDR3 DNA reads TGTGCCAGCAGCCTGGACATGTCGGGGTCTTGGAAGCCCCAGCATTTT.

This clonotype appeared many times. The chain recombines TRBV2 with TRBJ1-1, with a tentative D call TRBD1 (5 bases). V was cut by 8 bases and J by 3 bases, with 16 bases left in between. CDR3 length equals 14 residues. The V gene's germline CDR1 is SNHLY and CDR2 FYNNEI. This CDR3 reads CASPLGQRDTEAFF. The CDR3 coding sequence is TGTGCCAGCCCTCTCGGACAAAGGGACACTGAAGCTTTCTTT.

V usage is TRBV9 and J usage is TRBJ2-1; TRBD2 matches 9 bases. Unmatched junction bases numbered 7, after V lost 4 bases and J lost 8 bases. Germline assignment: CDR1 SGDLS and CDR2 YYNGEE. This CDR3 is 14 amino acids long. The CDR3 coding sequence is TGTGCCAGCAGCCTTAGCGGGAGCTGGGATGAGCAGTTCTTC. Its translation is CASSLSGSWDEQFF.

This clonotype was recorded at least ten times. The chain joins TRBV20-1 to TRBJ2-7; D remains ambiguous. The CDR3 extends over 13 amino acids. The V end lost 3 bases, the J end lost 3 bases, and 12 bases lay between the germline ends. In germline, CDR1 is DFQATT, CDR2 SNEGSKA (reference sequence). CDR3 sequence (DNA): TGCAGTGCTAGCTGGGCTAGTGACTACGAGCAGTACTTC. Translating it yields CSASWASDYEQYF.

This clonotype was counted between two and nine times. This sequence joins TRBV27 and TRBJ2-1; no reliable D call. The CDR3 consists of 15 residues. Trimming took off 6 bases at V and 7 bases at J, with 19 bases between the two ends. Germline CDR1 reads MNHEY; CDR2 reads SMNVEV (reference sequence). This chain's CDR3 is CASSAGIGLGNEQFF. In DNA form, the CDR3 reads TGTGCCAGCAGCGCCGGAATTGGGCTTGGTAATGAGCAGTTCTTC.

V and J are TRBV7-9 and TRBJ2-1, with 13 bases identical to TRBD2. This CDR3 is built from 18 residues. Germline CDR1 SEHNR, CDR2 FQNEAQ (reference sequence). Losses at the gene ends were 5 bases for V and 0 bases for J; bases not matched to a gene: 7. The CDR3 reads CASSPGLAGPSSYNEQFF. The CDR3 nucleotides are TGTGCCAGCAGCCCGGGACTAGCGGGGCCTAGCTCCTACAATGAGCAGTTCTTC.

This clonotype was observed a handful of times. The genes are TRBV6-5 and TRBJ1-1; D uncertain. Deletions cut 2 bases from V and 9 bases from J, with 10 bases between. The CDR3 sequence is 12 residues long. Germline CDR1 and CDR2: MNHEY and SVGAGI. The CDR3 DNA reads as TGTGCCAGCAGTTACGACCCGGCCCAAGCTTTCTTT. This sequence encodes CASSYDPAQAFF.

The chain uses TRBV5-8 and TRBJ2-3; 8 positions agree with TRBD2. The CDR3 sequence is 17 residues long. Germline V gene sequence: CDR1 SGHTS, CDR2 YDEGEE. Trimming at V came to 4 bases and at J to 6 bases, leaving 16 bases not matched to a gene. CDR3 sequence (DNA): TGTGCCAGCAGCGGAACCGGGACTAGTATCAGGAGGGATACGCAGTATTTT. Protein: CASSGTGTSIRRDTQYF.

Turning to this clonotype: One end of the junction fails to match germline, which may point to a read error. The J gene is TRBJ1-5, the V gene TRBV28, with TRBD1 as a possible D gene (5 bases). The CDR3 contains 13 residues. Per germline, CDR1 MDHEN and CDR2 SYDVKM. CDR3 protein: CAGSWGGNQPQHF. The CDR3 DNA reads TGTGCCGGCAGTTGGGGGGGAAATCAGCCCCAGCATTTT.

A few counts support this clonotype. The chain joins TRBV2 to TRBJ2-7; TRBD1 matches 7 bases. Germline V gene sequence: CDR1 SNHLY, CDR2 FYNNEI. The CDR3 runs 12 residues. V shed 7 bases, J shed 5 bases, and the junction held 5 bases outside the gene matches. The DNA of the CDR3 is TGTGCCAGCAAAGTGAGGGGGCACGAGCAGTACTTC. As protein: CASKVRGHEQYF. The full variable domain, completed using reference TRBV2 and TRBJ2-7, is EPEVTQTPSHQVTQMGQEVILRCVPISNHLYFYWYRQILGQKVEFLVSFYNNEISEKSEIFDDQFSVERPDGSNFTLKIRSTKLEDSAMYFCASKVRGHEQYFGPGTRLTVT.